The rows below give T cell receptor beta chains drawn from one sample of a study of regulatory T cells in long-lasting Graves disease. TCRdb re-called the multiplex PCR reads through MiXCR, storing one row per CDR3 protein. The data hold 390,000 or so distinct CDR3 sequences, with 10% to 15% observed a single time. This sample also belongs to another study, concerning T cells in Graves' hyperthyroidism and ophthalmopathy.

Sequences were derived from peripheral blood mononuclear cells (PBMCs), sampled at new diagnosis, from a patient treated with antithyroid drugs. The source of these receptors is a woman aged 18-29 years with Graves disease. CDR3s include the opening cysteine and the closing phenylalanine or tryptophan. D genes are given only for firm matches. Not all rows give a size; the values are once, few, many and, for expanded clones, a class.

d_call clone_size j_call v_call cdr3_aa cdr3_nt
TRBD2 many TRBJ2-3 TRBV13 CASSAPGLGLTDTQYF TGTGCCAGCAGCGCCCCCGGACTAGGGTTAACAGATACGCAGTATTTT
. many TRBJ1-1 TRBV2 CASRPLGDSTGAFF TGTGCCAGCAGGCCTCTGGGGGACTCCACAGGAGCTTTCTTT
TRBD1 few TRBJ1-3 TRBV11-2 CASSSDRGNTIYF TGTGCCAGCAGCTCGGACAGGGGAAACACCATATATTTT
. . TRBJ1-1 TRBV4-1 CASSQVPRERTEAFF TGCGCCAGCAGCCAAGTTCCCAGGGAGCGGACTGAAGCTTTCTTT
. many TRBJ1-1 TRBV30 CAWSPMNAEAFF TGTGCCTGGAGTCCGATGAACGCTGAAGCTTTCTTT
. . TRBJ2-5 TRBV14 CASSQGPPWETQYF TGTGCCAGCAGCCAAGGCCCACCTTGGGAGACCCAGTACTTC
TRBD1 many TRBJ2-1 TRBV11-2 CASSFDQGAYNEQFF TGTGCCAGCAGCTTCGATCAGGGGGCTTACAATGAGCAGTTCTTC
TRBD1 many TRBJ1-1 TRBV6-2/TRBV6-3 CASSEYITGGRTEAFF TGTGCCAGCAGTGAGTATATCACAGGGGGCAGGACTGAAGCTTTCTTT
TRBD2 once TRBJ2-7 TRBV6-1 CASRPLAGGGDEQYF TGTGCCAGCAGACCCCTAGCGGGAGGAGGGGACGAGCAGTACTTC
. many TRBJ2-3 TRBV28 CASSWVSGSNTDTQYF TGTGCCAGCAGTTGGGTGAGTGGGAGCAACACAGATACGCAGTATTTT
TRBD1 many TRBJ1-1 TRBV7-2 CASSLATGAEAPFF TGTGCCAGCAGCTTAGCCACAGGGGCCGAAGCGCCTTTCTTT
. . TRBJ1-2 TRBV10-3 CAISEEATRRTQDYGYTF TGTGCCATCAGTGAAGAAGCGACACGACGTACCCAGGATTATGGCTACACCTTC
. . TRBJ2-2 TRBV29-1 CSIDYPNTGELFF TGCAGCATCGACTACCCGAACACCGGGGAGCTGTTTTTT
. many TRBJ2-1 TRBV7-2 CASSRGMHEQFF TGTGCCAGCAGCCGGGGAATGCATGAGCAGTTCTTC
TRBD2 . TRBJ2-5 TRBV7-9 CASSFRLAEVGGETQYF TGTGCCAGCAGCTTCCGACTAGCGGAGGTTGGGGGAGAGACCCAGTACTTC
. many TRBJ1-5 TRBV6-1 CASRGPVGGNQPQHF TGTGCCAGCAGGGGACCCGTTGGAGGCAATCAGCCCCAGCATTTT
. . TRBJ1-4 TRBV19 CASSSRMGDGKLFF TGTGCCAGTAGTTCGAGGATGGGGGATGGAAAACTGTTTTTT
. . TRBJ2-2 TRBV2 CASSGGDGTSTGELFF TGTGCCAGCAGTGGTGGGGACGGAACCTCTACCGGGGAGCTGTTTTTT
. many TRBJ1-2 TRBV27 CASSLQGTNYGYTF TGTGCCAGCAGTTTACAGGGTACTAACTATGGCTACACCTTC
. many TRBJ2-2 TRBV11-2 CASTLAYYNTGELFF TGTGCCAGCACCCTAGCTTACTACAACACCGGGGAGCTGTTTTTT
. . TRBJ1-1 TRBV11-3 CASGSGNTEAFF TGTGCCAGTGGGTCAGGGAACACTGAAGCTTTCTTT
. many TRBJ2-1 TRBV6-1 CASSPYFGRIHEQFF TGTGCCAGCAGTCCCTACTTTGGGAGGATCCATGAGCAGTTCTTC
. many TRBJ1-1 TRBV7-2 CASSINRDSKEAFF TGTGCCAGCAGCATAAACCGGGACTCCAAGGAGGCTTTCTTT
TRBD1 many TRBJ2-2 TRBV19 CASRDGTGLITGELFF TGTGCCAGTAGGGATGGGACAGGTTTAATCACCGGGGAGCTGTTTTTT
. many TRBJ2-3 TRBV2 CASILGQGDTQYF TGTGCCAGCATCCTTGGGCAGGGAGATACGCAGTATTTT
TRBD2 many TRBJ2-1 TRBV6-6 CASSYSSSGGANEQFF TGTGCCAGCAGTTACTCGAGTAGCGGGGGGGCCAATGAGCAGTTCTTC
. many TRBJ2-7 TRBV19 CASRRGAGAPHEQYF TGTGCCAGCCGGAGGGGGGCGGGAGCCCCTCACGAGCAGTACTTC
TRBD1 many TRBJ1-6 TRBV12-3/TRBV12-4 CASRPGQGTIPLHF TGTGCCAGCAGACCGGGACAGGGGACGATACCCCTCCACTTT
. many TRBJ1-6 TRBV7-2 CASSHGQQLLHF TGTGCCAGCAGCCACGGACAGCAGCTGCTCCACTTT
TRBD2 . TRBJ2-7 TRBV20-1 CSAESTSGRTGYEQYF TGCAGTGCTGAGTCGACTAGCGGGAGGACGGGTTACGAGCAGTACTTC
. few TRBJ1-1 TRBV29-1 CSPRIIRPGRRNTEAFF TGCAGCCCAAGGATTATTAGGCCAGGGAGGAGAAACACTGAAGCTTTCTTT
. many TRBJ2-7 TRBV6-5 CASSSQDFATYEQYF TGTGCCAGCAGTTCGCAGGACTTCGCCACCTACGAGCAGTACTTC
TRBD2 many TRBJ2-1 TRBV15 CATSTRGGLTYNEQFF TGTGCCACCAGCACTCGCGGGGGACTCACCTACAATGAGCAGTTCTTC
. few TRBJ1-5 TRBV2 CATNRDEDQPQHF TGTGCCACCAACCGGGACGAGGATCAGCCCCAGCATTTT
TRBD2 many TRBJ2-3 TRBV13 CASSSRSAGGPEDTQYF TGTGCCAGCAGTTCGCGATCAGCGGGAGGGCCAGAAGATACGCAGTATTTT
TRBD1 many TRBJ2-3 TRBV20-1 CSARVSTGGFTDTQYF TGCAGTGCTAGAGTATCGACAGGGGGCTTTACAGATACGCAGTATTTT
. . TRBJ2-2 TRBV20-1 CSASSGGYTGELFF TGCAGTGCTAGTTCGGGCGGATACACCGGGGAGCTGTTTTTT
TRBD1 many TRBJ2-1 TRBV27 CASSLRVDRGQYNEQFF TGTGCCAGCAGTTTGAGGGTCGACAGGGGTCAATACAATGAGCAGTTCTTC
. many TRBJ2-5 TRBV11-2 CASSLDRNSETQYF TGTGCCAGCAGCTTAGATCGTAACAGCGAGACCCAGTACTTC
TRBD1 many TRBJ1-2 TRBV10-3 CAISESIQGPPNYGYTF TGTGCCATCAGTGAGTCTATACAGGGGCCACCTAACTATGGCTACACCTTC
. many TRBJ1-1 TRBV7-9 CASSLSPRGREGAFF TGTGCCAGCAGCTTGTCACCCCGGGGGCGAGAGGGAGCTTTCTTT
. many TRBJ1-3 TRBV29-1 CSVTGPGGNTIYF TGCAGCGTTACAGGGCCGGGCGGAAACACCATATATTTT
. many TRBJ2-3 TRBV27 CASSSHSAASTDTQYF TGTGCCAGCAGTTCGCACTCAGCGGCAAGCACAGATACGCAGTATTTT
TRBD2 . TRBJ2-1 TRBV9 CASSWGLAGTEQFF TGTGCCAGCAGCTGGGGACTAGCGGGTACTGAGCAGTTCTTC
TRBD2 many TRBJ2-1 TRBV28 CASRETSGYNEQFF TGTGCCAGCAGAGAGACTAGCGGGTACAATGAGCAGTTCTTC
. many TRBJ2-3 TRBV20-1 CSAPLGGAIEDTQYF TGCAGTGCTCCCCTAGGGGGAGCAATCGAAGATACGCAGTATTTT
. many TRBJ1-2 TRBV6-1 CATLLGYGYTF TGTGCCACCCTCCTGGGCTATGGCTACACCTTC
TRBD1 many TRBJ2-7 TRBV7-2 CASSLRTGISYEQYF TGTGCCAGCAGCTTGAGGACAGGGATCTCCTACGAGCAGTACTTC
. many TRBJ2-5 TRBV7-2 CASSLAFGETQYF TGTGCCAGCAGCTTAGCCTTCGGGGAGACCCAGTACTTC
. many TRBJ2-3 TRBV9 CASSTRAYNTDTQYF TGTGCCAGCAGCACCCGGGCTTACAACACAGATACGCAGTATTTT
. many TRBJ1-1 TRBV11-2 CASSLSFTEAFF TGTGCCAGCAGCCTCTCTTTCACTGAAGCTTTCTTT
. . TRBJ1-2 TRBV20-1 CSAQTANYGYTF TGCAGTGCACAGACGGCTAACTATGGCTACACCTTC